This TCR beta chain was captured by sequencing in a study of T cell repertoires in cytomegalovirus infection. Overall study context: A matching HLA type, together with CMV infection, was signaled by public TCR beta signatures.

General study results and limits: It was HLA-C-restricted CMV-specific TCR beta clonotypes that dominated the response ex vivo.

The sample holds many counts of this clonotype. No antigen is known for it. Germline V gene data show CDR1 as LNHNV and CDR2 as YYDKDF (reference sequence). The V end was cut by 0 bases, the J end by 5 bases, with 14 bases between. This CDR3 has 15 residues. TCRdb used MiXCR to reprocess the reads, holding one entry per CDR3 protein. This sample carries more than 75,000 distinct CDR3 sequences, 3% to 4.5% of them seen once, and the ten largest clones take roughly 4.4%. The sample consisted of PBMCs. The receptor comes from a human donor in good health (CMV status not recorded). Some clones in this sample may be carry-over from other donors' samples. The chain uses TRBV15 and TRBJ2-7; maybe TRBD1 (6 bases). CDR3 DNA sequence: TGTGCCACCAGCAGAGATCCGACAGGAGCGGACGAGCAGTACTTC. Translated, it gives CATSRDPTGADEQYF.